Given below is one TCR beta chain in context. In the authors' methods: By means of reference gene primer amplification, nucleated cell counts were estimated. Sequenced by immunoSEQ multiplex PCR; TCRdb stores in-frame clones only, minus some. Clonal size and the V and J genes are those of that table, whereas D and trimming came from the DNA. The sample comprises around 150,000 clones, approximately 85% of which are singletons, and roughly 3.5% rests with the top ten. The data belong to a study of blood T cell repertoires in COVID-19. Cohorts were determined from participant-reported clinical history. Trimming cost V 1 base and J 1 base, with 2 bases left between them. The length of the CDR3 is 13 residues. Germline loops: CDR1 LGHNA, CDR2 YNFKEQ.

This receptor was obtained from a woman between 50 and 59 years old with acute COVID-19. Sequencing input: PBMCs or T cells enriched from blood (not recorded which). V usage is TRBV4-2 and J usage is TRBJ1-3, with D hard to call. The CDR3 DNA follows: TGTGCCAGCAGCCAAGCATCTGGAAACACCATATATTTT. Its protein is CASSQASGNTIYF.